Included here is one T cell receptor (beta chain) sequence, with context. The CDR3 covers 12 residues. V lost 6 bases to trimming and J lost 3 bases, with 9 bases between them. The data were taken from a study of control samples from healthy donors and cancer patients. The protocol was immunoSEQ multiplex PCR, while the TCRdb copy is restricted to in-frame clones and leaves out a portion. This table holds 150,000 to 200,000 clones, approximately 90% found once. V is TRBV12-3 or TRBV12-4 and J is TRBJ2-7; unclear D gene. Sequenced input: blood. The TCR originated in a man aged 25-40 years in good health. CDR3 protein: CASSLGNYEQYF. The CDR3 nucleotides are TGTGCCAGCAGCCTTGGGAACTACGAGCAGTACTTC.